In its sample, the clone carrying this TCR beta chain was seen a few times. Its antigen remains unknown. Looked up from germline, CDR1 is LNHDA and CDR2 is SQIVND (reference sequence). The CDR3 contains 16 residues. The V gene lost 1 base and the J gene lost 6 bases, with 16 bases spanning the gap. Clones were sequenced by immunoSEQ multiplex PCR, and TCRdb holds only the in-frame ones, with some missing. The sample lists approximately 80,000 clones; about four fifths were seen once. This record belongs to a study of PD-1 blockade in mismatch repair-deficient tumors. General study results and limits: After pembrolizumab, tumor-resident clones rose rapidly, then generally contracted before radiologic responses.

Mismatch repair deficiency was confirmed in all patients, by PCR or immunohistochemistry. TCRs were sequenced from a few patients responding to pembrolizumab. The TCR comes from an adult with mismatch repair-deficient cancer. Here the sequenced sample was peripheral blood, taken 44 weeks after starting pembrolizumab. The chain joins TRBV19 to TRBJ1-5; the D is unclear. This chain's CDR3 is CASSIGYTVVPQPQHF. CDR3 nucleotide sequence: TGTGCCAGTAGTATAGGTTACACGGTCGTTCCTCAGCCCCAGCATTTT. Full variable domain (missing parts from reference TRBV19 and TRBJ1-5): DGGITQSPKYLFRKEGQNVTLSCEQNLNHDAMYWYRQDPGQGLRLIYYSQIVNDFQKGDIAEGYSVSREKKESFPLTVTSAQKNPTAFYLCASSIGYTVVPQPQHFGDGTRLSIL.